What follows are 29 T cell receptor beta chains derived from one specimen sequenced in a study of T cells after yellow fever vaccination. MiXCR, run by TCRdb on the 5' RACE reads, gives a single entry per CDR3 protein. The sample lists under 550,000 distinct CDR3 sequences, about a fifth occurring once. The sample consisted of PBMCs, taken less than 25 days after the first yellow fever vaccination. Receptor source: a young man who received the YFV17D yellow fever vaccine.

The V gene is TRBV20-1, the J gene TRBJ1-6; D is unresolved. Deletions cut 5 bases from V and 0 bases from J, with 14 bases between. CDR3 length: 16 residues. Germline CDR1 is DFQATT and CDR2 is SNEGSKA (reference sequence). The CDR3 sequence is CSASLRPSSYNSPLHF. The CDR3 nucleotides are TGCAGTGCTTCCTTACGGCCGAGCTCCTATAATTCACCCCTCCACTTT.

This chain joins TRBV24-1 and TRBJ2-7; 7 bases align to TRBD2. Germline V gives CDR1 KGHDR, CDR2 SFDVKD. The CDR3 has 13 amino acids. The V gene end was trimmed by 6 bases and the J gene end by 9 bases; junction bases not matched to a gene: 10. The DNA of the CDR3 is TGTGCCACCAGTTCCCGGGACGGGGGGACGCAGTACTTC. Translating it yields CATSSRDGGTQYF.

This clonotype was seen repeatedly, ten times or more. The V gene is TRBV5-1, the J gene TRBJ2-2; D perhaps matches TRBD1 (6 bases). This CDR3 is built from 15 residues. The ends were cut back, 5 bases at V and 0 bases at J, with 11 bases in the middle. Germline lookup yields CDR1 SGHRS and CDR2 YFSETQ. CDR3 DNA: TGCGCCAGCAGGTACAGGACAGCGAACACCGGGGAGCTGTTTTTT. Protein: CASRYRTANTGELFF.

The chain links TRBV6-2 or TRBV6-3 to TRBJ2-5; 13 nucleotides align to TRBD2. The ends lost 0 bases at V and 2 bases at J; junction bases unmatched: 6. The CDR3 covers 18 residues. Germline V CDR1 and CDR2: MNHEY, SVGEGT. The CDR3 bases are TGTGCCAGCAGTTACTCCTTAAAGGGACTAGCGGGGCAAGAGACCCAGTACTTC. Protein product: CASSYSLKGLAGQETQYF.

In its sample, this clonotype was seen a few times. V is TRBV5-1 and J is TRBJ1-1; 11 bases align to TRBD1. The germline CDR1 and CDR2 sequences are SGHRS and YFSETQ. This CDR3 is 14 amino acids long. The junction had 5 bases not matched to a gene; V was cut back by 4 bases and J by 6 bases. As DNA, the CDR3 is TGCGCCAGCAGCGATCGGGGACAGGGGGCTGAAGCTTTCTTT. It encodes CASSDRGQGAEAFF. The variable domain in full, with the rest retrieved from reference TRBV5-1 and TRBJ1-1, is KAGVTQTPRYLIKTRGQQVTLSCSPISGHRSVSWYQQTPGQGLQFLFEYFSETQRNKGNFPGRFSGRQFSNSRSEMNVSTLELGDSALYLCASSDRGQGAEAFFGQGTRLTVV.

The V call is TRBV5-1, the J call TRBJ2-5; 7 positions match TRBD1. In germline, CDR1 is SGHRS, CDR2 YFSETQ. The V segment lost 4 bases and the J segment 3 bases; nucleotides outside the gene matches: 6. The CDR3 has 14 residues. As DNA, the CDR3 is TGCGCCAGCAGCCCCGACAGGGCAGAAGAGACCCAGTACTTC. Amino acids: CASSPDRAEETQYF.

This sequence joins TRBV11-2 and TRBJ2-7, with D maybe TRBD2 (5 bases). The germline gives CDR1 SGHAT, CDR2 FQNNGV. Trimming removed 10 bases from V and 3 bases from J, with 16 bases in between. This CDR3 has 13 residues. DNA for the CDR3: TGTGCCACGCGTGCCGGGATAGGCTACGAGCAGTACTTC. This codes for CATRAGIGYEQYF.

V is TRBV5-1 and J is TRBJ2-2, with D hard to call. CDR3 size: 16 residues. CDR1 is SGHRS, CDR2 YFSETQ, per germline. V was pared by 4 bases and J by 0 bases, with 13 bases between. CDR3 amino acids: CASSVPVFANTGELFF. The CDR3 DNA is TGCGCCAGCAGCGTCCCAGTCTTCGCGAACACCGGGGAGCTGTTTTTT.

V gene TRBV6-5 combines with J gene TRBJ2-3; weak D call: TRBD2 (5 bases). Germline V gene lookup returns CDR1 MNHEY and CDR2 SVGAGI. This CDR3 region has 15 residues. Trimming removed 6 bases at V and 4 bases at J, with 17 bases between. The CDR3 here is CASSLDGVSPDTQYF. The CDR3 DNA reads TGTGCCAGCAGCCTAGACGGGGTTTCGCCAGATACGCAGTATTTT.

The chain couples TRBV4-1 to TRBJ2-7; the match to TRBD1 covers 7 bases. Trimming cost V 1 base and J 1 base; bases outside gene matches: 4. This CDR3 has 15 amino acids. The germline gives CDR1 MGHRA, CDR2 YSYEKL. CDR3 coding DNA: TGCGCCAGCAGCCAAGGACAGGGTCGGTCCTACGAGCAGTACGTC. This sequence encodes CASSQGQGRSYEQYV.

This clonotype was counted a few times. This chain connects TRBV9 to TRBJ1-2, with TRBD1 as a possible D gene (6 bases). The CDR3 totals 16 residues. Deletions cut 5 bases from V and 8 bases from J, with 25 bases between. CDR1 is SGDLS, CDR2 YYNGEE, per germline. CDR3: CASSLCGGGPRGGYTF. CDR3 nucleotides: TGTGCCAGCAGTCTCTGCGGGGGGGGGCCAAGGGGAGGCTACACCTTC.

This clonotype was observed many times. This chain uses TRBV7-2 with TRBJ2-1; unclear D gene. Germline CDR1 reads SGHTA; CDR2 reads FQGNSA. The CDR3 spans 15 residues. Trimming stripped 1 base from V and 0 bases from J, with 7 bases between. The CDR3 sequence: CASSLGMSSYNEQFF. The CDR3 bases are TGTGCCAGCAGCTTAGGGATGAGCTCCTACAATGAGCAGTTCTTC.

This chain links TRBV4-1 with TRBJ1-1; TRBD1 might be the D (5 bases). CDR3 size: 15 residues. The V end was cut by 0 bases, the J end by 3 bases, with 11 bases between. The germline CDR1 and CDR2 sequences are MGHRA and YSYEKL. CDR3: CASSQEGRKYTEAFF. DNA for the CDR3: TGCGCCAGCAGCCAAGAGGGGCGGAAGTACACTGAAGCTTTCTTT.

This clonotype was found once. The J gene is TRBJ2-7, the V gene TRBV5-1; D is tentatively TRBD1 or TRBD2 (6 bases each). Germline V lookup: CDR1 SGHRS, CDR2 YFSETQ. The CDR3 length is 16 residues. V was trimmed by 4 bases and J by 6 bases, leaving 23 bases between them. CDR3 sequence reads: CASSPQPQGMGGEQYF. The DNA for the CDR3 is TGCGCCAGCAGCCCCCAGCCCCAGGGGATGGGAGGCGAGCAGTACTTC.

The genes are TRBV4-2 and TRBJ2-2; tentatively, D is TRBD1 (6 bases). This CDR3 has 15 amino acids. The ends were cut back, 4 bases at V and 7 bases at J, with 16 bases in the middle. The V gene's germline CDR1 is LGHNA and CDR2 YNFKEQ. CDR3 amino acids: CASSPSGGLGGELFF. The CDR3 DNA reads as TGTGCCAGCAGCCCCAGTGGGGGCCTCGGCGGGGAGCTGTTTTTT.

This clonotype was seen more than once but under ten times. V usage is TRBV20-1 and J usage is TRBJ1-4, with 7 positions matching TRBD1. This CDR3 spans 13 amino acids. V lost 6 bases to trimming and J lost 2 bases; unmatched junction nucleotides: 3. CDR1 is DFQATT, CDR2 SNEGSKA, per germline (reference sequence). The CDR3 nucleotides read TGCAGTGCAACGGGACAGACTAATGAAAAACTGTTTTTT. Translation: CSATGQTNEKLFF.

The sample holds a few counts of this clonotype. The rearrangement joins TRBV21-1 to TRBJ2-7; TRBD1 was called by the table and not checked on the DNA. TRBV21-1 is designated a pseudogene. This CDR3 comprises 16 residues. The CDR3 nucleotides are TGTGCCAGCAGCCCTCGCTTTGCGGGACGGAACTACGAGCAGTACTTC. Amino acids: CASSPRFAGRNYEQYF.

The genes are TRBV5-5 and TRBJ2-3; TRBD1 might be the D (5 bases). Germline CDR1 reads SGHKS; CDR2 reads YYEKEE (reference sequence). Trimming left V 1 base short and J 5 bases short, with 23 bases between. This CDR3 is built from 18 residues. DNA of the CDR3: TGTGCCAGCAGCTTGTCCCGCCTCGGACAAACTGGAGTAGATACGCAGTATTTT. Translation gives CASSLSRLGQTGVDTQYF.

J is TRBJ2-1 and V is TRBV10-3, with 10 bases matching TRBD1. Germline V gives CDR1 ENHRY, CDR2 SYGVKD. The CDR3 length is 13 residues. V dropped 8 bases and J dropped 7; count of bases not matched to a gene: 5. CDR3 bases: TGTGCCATCGGGACAGGGGTCGAGAATGAGCAGTTCTTC. It is translated as CAIGTGVENEQFF.

This clonotype was observed a few times. The CDR3 loop reads CASSSTGIEQYV. In nucleotides, the CDR3 is TGTGCCAGCAGTTCTACAGGGATAGAGCAGTACGTC. The chain employs TRBV7-9 and TRBJ2-7; maybe TRBD1 (6 bases). Germline CDR1 is SEHNR and CDR2 is FQNEAQ (reference sequence). V gave up 6 bases and J gave up 7 bases, with 13 bases separating them. The CDR3 contains 12 residues.

The chain recombines TRBV7-2 with TRBJ2-3; D is perhaps TRBD2 (5 bases). The CDR3 has 14 amino acids. Trimming removed 3 bases at V and 3 bases at J, with 10 bases between. In germline, CDR1 is SGHTA, CDR2 FQGNSA. The CDR3 protein is CASSFRTGTDTQYF. The CDR3 coding sequence is TGTGCCAGCAGCTTCAGGACGGGAACAGATACGCAGTATTTT.

V gene TRBV6-1 combines with J gene TRBJ2-7; TRBD2 is a possible D gene (5 bases). V dropped 5 bases and J dropped 2 bases, with 13 bases sitting between them. In germline, CDR1 is MNHNS, CDR2 SASEGT. The CDR3 loop spans 14 amino acids. The CDR3 DNA follows: TGTGCCAGCAGTCCGGGGTCACGGCCCTACGAGCAGTACTTC. Its protein is CASSPGSRPYEQYF.

The chain employs TRBV7-9 and TRBJ2-7; perhaps TRBD2 as D (5 bases). The CDR3 spans 14 residues. The V gene's germline CDR1 is SEHNR and CDR2 FQNEAQ (reference sequence). The germline V and J ends were trimmed by 4 bases and 3 bases, with 13 bases remaining between them. This CDR3 reads CASSWTGTDYEQYF. The CDR3, as DNA: TGTGCCAGCAGCTGGACTGGTACAGACTACGAGCAGTACTTC.

The chain has TRBV27 and TRBJ2-1; a possible D gene is TRBD2 (6 bases). Trimming stripped 8 bases from V and 7 bases from J, with 12 bases between. The CDR3 runs to 12 residues. In germline, CDR1 is MNHEY, CDR2 SMNVEV (reference sequence). The CDR3 DNA follows: TGTGCCAGCGAGGGTCGGGGGAATGAGCAGTTCTTC. Its translation: CASEGRGNEQFF.

The chain combines TRBV15 with TRBJ2-3; 8 positions match TRBD2. Germline V gene sequence: CDR1 LNHNV, CDR2 YYDKDF (reference sequence). J gave up 1 base and V 3 bases, and 6 bases lay outside the gene matches. This CDR3 is built from 16 residues. The CDR3 DNA is TGTGCCACCAGCAGCGGAACGGGGGGGCGCACAGATACGCAGTATTTT. Translation: CATSSGTGGRTDTQYF.

J is TRBJ2-3 and V is TRBV5-6, with D uncertain. Germline CDR1 SGHDT, CDR2 YYEEEE. The CDR3 is 15 amino acids. The V end lost 0 bases, the J end lost 11 bases, and 19 bases lay between the germline ends. CDR3 in amino acids: CASSLDHSSVARQYF. The CDR3 bases are TGTGCCAGCAGCTTGGATCACAGCTCAGTGGCGCGGCAGTATTTT. Complete variable domain (other parts from reference TRBV5-6 and TRBJ2-3): DAGVTQSPTHLIKTRGQQVTLRCSPKSGHDTVSWYQQALGQGPQFIFQYYEEEERQRGNFPDRFSGHQFPNYSSELNVNALLLGDSALYLCASSLDHSSVARQYFGPGTRLTVL.

This clonotype was seen more than once but under ten times. The chain is built from TRBV3-1 and TRBJ1-2; D is perhaps TRBD1 (6 bases). CDR3 length: 17 amino acids. Germline CDR1 reads LGHDT; CDR2 reads YNNKEL (reference sequence). V was trimmed by 2 bases and J by 3 bases, leaving 19 bases between them. The CDR3 DNA follows: TGTGCCAGCAGCCAATCCCCCGGTCAGGGGTTGGACTATGGCTACACCTTC. Protein sequence: CASSQSPGQGLDYGYTF.

This rearrangement joins TRBV4-3 to TRBJ2-5; 9 bases align to TRBD2. With 0 bases clipped from V and 5 bases from J, the junction kept 7 bases outside the gene matches. Germline values: CDR1 LGHNA, CDR2 YSLEER. The CDR3 runs 16 residues. CDR3 sequence (DNA): TGCGCCAGCAGCCAAGATTGGTCTAGCGGGGCGGAGACCCAGTACTTC. Translation: CASSQDWSSGAETQYF.

This clonotype was counted a few times. The gene calls are TRBV29-1 and TRBJ1-5, with D possibly matching TRBD1 (5 bases). In germline, CDR1 is SQVTM, CDR2 ANQGSEA. Trimming removed 6 bases at V and 5 bases at J, with 14 bases between. The CDR3 extends over 13 amino acids. The CDR3 reads CSVWGGRDQPQHF. DNA for the CDR3: TGCAGCGTGTGGGGGGGAAGGGATCAGCCCCAGCATTTT.